The next 21 T cell receptor beta chains were all read from a single sample in a study of response to subunit inactivated influenza vaccine. TCRdb re-called the RT-PCR reads with MiXCR, one entry per CDR3 protein. The data show just under 250,000 distinct CDR3 sequences, 12% seen once. The sequencing used non-naive T cells sorted from PBMCs, collected about 14 days before vaccination. These receptors were collected from a middle-aged man who received an inactivated influenza vaccine.

This sequence joins TRBV27 and TRBJ2-3, with TRBD2 matching 13 bases. Germline V CDR1 and CDR2: MNHEY, SMNVEV (reference sequence). V shed 6 bases and J 1 base; nucleotides not matched to a gene: 4. The length of the CDR3 is 16 residues. The CDR3 DNA reads TGTGCCAGCAGCCGACTAGCGGGAGGCGGCACAGATACGCAGTATTTT. It specifies CASSRLAGGGTDTQYF.

This clonotype was detected a few times. The rearrangement uses TRBV28 and TRBJ2-5; 9 bases align to TRBD1. Germline values: CDR1 MDHEN, CDR2 SYDVKM. V lost 8 bases, J lost 4 bases, and 20 bases stayed unmatched. The CDR3 is 18 residues long. CDR3 loop: CASPPGPRTGEIGETQYF. Written as DNA, the CDR3 is TGTGCCAGCCCCCCTGGCCCCCGGACAGGGGAGATTGGAGAGACCCAGTACTTC. Supplemented by reference TRBV28 and TRBJ2-5, the full variable domain reads DVKVTQSSRYLVKRTGEKVFLECVQDMDHENMFWYRQDPGLGLRLIYFSYDVKMKEKGDIPEGYSVSREKKERFSLILESASTNQTSMYLCASPPGPRTGEIGETQYFGPGTRLLVL.

In this sample, this clonotype turned up a few times. This chain connects TRBV28 to TRBJ2-1; D is perhaps TRBD2 (6 bases). CDR3 length: 17 residues. Per the germline V gene, CDR1 is MDHEN and CDR2 is SYDVKM. V dropped 1 base and J dropped 7 bases, with 20 bases sitting between them. CDR3 sequence reads: CASSLFGRGLVRNEQFF. In nucleotides, the CDR3 is TGTGCCAGCAGTTTATTCGGCCGGGGACTCGTCAGAAATGAGCAGTTCTTC.

This chain links TRBV6-2 or TRBV6-3 with TRBJ1-5; no reliable D call. Trimming took 5 bases from V and 3 from J, leaving 8 bases between them. This CDR3 spans 13 amino acids. CDR1 is MNHEY and CDR2 is SVGEGT in the germline V gene. DNA for the CDR3: TGTGCCAGCAGTGGGCTGAACAATCAGCCCCAGCATTTT. Encoded protein: CASSGLNNQPQHF.

J is TRBJ1-1 and V is TRBV7-2; the D is unclear. Germline V gene sequence: CDR1 SGHTA, CDR2 FQGNSA. This CDR3 is built from 15 residues. Trimming removed 1 base at V and 5 bases at J, with 14 bases between. In DNA form, the CDR3 reads TGTGCCAGCAGCTTAGAACGGGTTGTGAGTACTGAAGCTTTCTTT. Translating it yields CASSLERVVSTEAFF. The full variable domain, rest sourced from reference TRBV7-2 and TRBJ1-1, is GAGVSQSPSNKVTEKGKDVELRCDPISGHTALYWYRQSLGQGLEFLIYFQGNSAPDKSGLPSDRFSAERTGGSVSTLTIQRTQQEDSAVYLCASSLERVVSTEAFFGQGTRLTVV.

This clonotype was observed at least ten times. This chain links TRBV4-2 with TRBJ1-5, with D unclear. In germline, CDR1 is LGHNA, CDR2 YNFKEQ. V lost 0 bases and J 0 bases, leaving 6 bases between the germline ends. The CDR3 contains 15 residues. The CDR3 sequence is CASSQDPNSNQPQHF. The CDR3 bases are TGTGCCAGCAGCCAAGACCCGAATAGCAATCAGCCCCAGCATTTT.

The chain uses TRBV6-5 and TRBJ2-2, with D perhaps TRBD2 (5 bases). From germline, CDR1 is MNHEY and CDR2 SVGAGI. The CDR3 length is 16 residues. Trimming cost V 4 bases and J 0 bases, with 12 bases left between them. The CDR3 coding sequence is TGTGCCAGCAGTTCCGGGGTCCCCGCGAACACCGGGGAGCTGTTTTTT. It specifies CASSSGVPANTGELFF.

This clonotype came up many times. This rearrangement joins TRBV7-9 to TRBJ2-1, with D perhaps assigned TRBD1 or TRBD2 (5 bases each). Germline assignment: CDR1 SEHNR and CDR2 FQNEAQ (reference sequence). The CDR3 contains 14 residues. V was clipped by 5 bases and J by 5 bases, with 13 bases between them. CDR3 nucleotide sequence: TGTGCCAGCAGCCCTCCCGGGGCCCACAATGAGCAGTTCTTC. Translated: CASSPPGAHNEQFF.

This clonotype was seen more than once but under ten times. The J gene is TRBJ2-2, the V gene TRBV3-1; no definite D call. The CDR3 totals 15 residues. V lost 0 bases, J lost 9 bases, and 14 bases lay in between. Germline V gene lookup returns CDR1 LGHDT and CDR2 YNNKEL (reference sequence). The CDR3 nucleotides read TGTGCCAGCAGCCAAGATCTGACGCTGGGAAGGGAGCTGTTTTTT. Translated, it gives CASSQDLTLGRELFF.

The chain combines TRBV5-5 with TRBJ1-1; 8 nucleotides align to TRBD1. V lost 3 bases to trimming and J lost 0 bases; unmatched junction nucleotides: 4. This CDR3 region has 15 residues. Germline V gene lookup returns CDR1 SGHKS and CDR2 YYEKEE (reference sequence). The CDR3 here is CASSWAGGVNTEAFF. CDR3 bases: TGTGCCAGCAGCTGGGCAGGGGGCGTGAACACTGAAGCTTTCTTT.

In its sample, this clonotype was seen a few times. J is TRBJ2-3 and V is TRBV5-1; 12 bases map to TRBD2. This CDR3 has 16 residues. CDR1 is SGHRS and CDR2 is YFSETQ in the germline V gene. V dropped 2 bases and J dropped 5; count of bases not matched to a gene: 6. CDR3 amino acids: CASSFTLAGGGDTQYF. CDR3 coding DNA: TGCGCCAGCAGCTTTACACTAGCGGGAGGAGGAGATACGCAGTATTTT.

J is TRBJ1-2 and V is TRBV7-2, with D perhaps TRBD1 (5 bases). V gave up 2 bases and J gave up 6 bases, with 13 bases separating them. The CDR3 length is 14 residues. CDR1 and CDR2 from the germline V gene are SGHTA and FQGNSA. CDR3 nucleotide sequence: TGTGCCAGCAGCTTAAGGTGGGGAGGGGATGGCTACACCTTC. This sequence encodes CASSLRWGGDGYTF.

J is TRBJ2-5 and V is TRBV11-1; D uncertain. The CDR3 contains 13 residues. The ends were cut back, 8 bases at V and 5 bases at J, with 15 bases in the middle. The germline V gene has CDR1 SGHAT and CDR2 FQDESV (reference sequence). In nucleotides, the CDR3 is TGTGCCAGCGGAACCTTAGTGGCGGAGACCCAGTACTTC. Amino acid sequence: CASGTLVAETQYF.

This clonotype was counted ten times or more. CDR3 residues: CATLRGAADEQFF. The CDR3 DNA is TGTGCCACCCTTCGGGGGGCCGCGGATGAGCAGTTCTTC. The chain links TRBV10-3 to TRBJ2-1, with TRBD2 as a possible D gene (7 bases). The V gene's germline CDR1 is ENHRY and CDR2 SYGVKD. Trimming took off 10 bases at V and 8 bases at J, with 18 bases between the two ends. The CDR3 contains 13 residues.

The J gene is TRBJ1-5, the V gene TRBV4-2; D gene unclear. The CDR3 is 14 residues long. Germline V gene sequence: CDR1 LGHNA, CDR2 YNFKEQ. V was trimmed by 0 bases and J by 3 bases, leaving 6 bases between them. Here the CDR3 DNA reads TGTGCCAGCAGCCAAGATTACGCCAATCAGCCCCAGCATTTT. Amino acid sequence: CASSQDYANQPQHF.

The chain is built from TRBV19 and TRBJ2-3; D uncertain. Germline CDR1 LNHDA, CDR2 SQIVND (reference sequence). The CDR3 has 13 residues. The V end lost 3 bases, the J end lost 6 bases, and 10 bases lay between the germline ends. The CDR3 region is CASSIPGSDTQYF. The CDR3 DNA is TGTGCCAGTAGTATCCCGGGCTCCGATACGCAGTATTTT. The full variable domain, with the rest looked up from reference TRBV19 and TRBJ2-3, is DGGITQSPKYLFRKEGQNVTLSCEQNLNHDAMYWYRQDPGQGLRLIYYSQIVNDFQKGDIAEGYSVSREKKESFPLTVTSAQKNPTAFYLCASSIPGSDTQYFGPGTRLTVL.

The chain has TRBV28 and TRBJ1-4; D is ambiguous. CDR1 MDHEN and CDR2 SYDVKM come from the germline V gene. The CDR3 runs 14 residues. V lost 5 bases, J lost 10 bases, and 17 bases lay in between. CDR3 in DNA: TGTGCCAGCAGTCGGACGGCGCGTGGGGTAAAACTGTTTTTT. Translation: CASSRTARGVKLFF.

The sample holds a few counts of this clonotype. The chain combines TRBV4-1 with TRBJ1-4; D might be TRBD1 (5 bases). The CDR3 covers 14 residues. Looked up from germline, CDR1 is MGHRA and CDR2 is YSYEKL. V was cut by 1 base and J by 8 bases, with 11 bases left in between. The CDR3 nucleotides read TGCGCCAGCAGCCAAGTTCAGGGAAGGGAAAAACTGTTTTTT. Protein sequence: CASSQVQGREKLFF.

This chain links TRBV11-2 with TRBJ2-3; D is possibly TRBD2 (5 bases). The CDR3 contains 15 residues. Trimming shortened V by 0 bases and J by 4 bases, and 11 bases separated the two germline ends. Germline V gene lookup returns CDR1 SGHAT and CDR2 FQNNGV. CDR3 nucleotides: TGTGCCAGCAGCTTAGACGGGGTTAGCGCAGATACGCAGTATTTT. Translated, it gives CASSLDGVSADTQYF.

The table lists this clonotype with a count of one. The gene calls are TRBV30 and TRBJ1-2; D is ambiguous. CDR3 size: 13 residues. The germline gives CDR1 GTSNPN, CDR2 SVGIG (reference sequence). V was clipped by 2 bases and J by 8 bases, with 15 bases between them. This chain's CDR3 is CAWSYEWRAGYTF. In DNA form, the CDR3 reads TGTGCCTGGAGTTACGAATGGCGGGCGGGCTACACCTTC.

This clonotype was seen more than once but under ten times. This rearrangement joins TRBV7-9 to TRBJ2-5; no firm D call. Looked up from germline, CDR1 is SEHNR and CDR2 is FQNEAQ (reference sequence). The CDR3 covers 14 residues. V lost 2 bases and J lost 5, with 12 bases in between. The CDR3 loop reads CASSLQTSAETQYF. The CDR3 nucleotides read TGTGCCAGCAGCTTACAGACTTCGGCGGAGACCCAGTACTTC.